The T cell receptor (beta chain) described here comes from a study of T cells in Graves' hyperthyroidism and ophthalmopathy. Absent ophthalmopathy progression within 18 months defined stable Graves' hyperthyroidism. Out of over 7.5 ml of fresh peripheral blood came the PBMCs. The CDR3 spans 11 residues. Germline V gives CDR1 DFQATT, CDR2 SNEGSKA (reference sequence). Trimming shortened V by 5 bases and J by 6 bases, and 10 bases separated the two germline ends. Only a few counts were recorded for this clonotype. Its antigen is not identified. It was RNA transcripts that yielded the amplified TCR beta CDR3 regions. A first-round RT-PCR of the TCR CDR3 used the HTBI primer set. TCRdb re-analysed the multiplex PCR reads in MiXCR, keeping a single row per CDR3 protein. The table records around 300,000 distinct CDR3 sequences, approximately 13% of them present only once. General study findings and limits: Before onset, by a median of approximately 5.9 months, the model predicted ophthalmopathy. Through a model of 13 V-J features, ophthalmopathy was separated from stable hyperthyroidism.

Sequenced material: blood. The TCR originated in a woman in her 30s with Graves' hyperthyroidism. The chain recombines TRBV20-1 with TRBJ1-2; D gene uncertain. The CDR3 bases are TGCAGTGCTCGTGTCCGGGATGGCTACACCTTC. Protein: CSARVRDGYTF.